A selection of T cell receptor beta chains follows, all from one sample in a study of monozygotic twins with inflammatory bowel disease. TCRdb re-called the 5' RACE reads and catalogs CDR3 proteins one per entry, DNA excluded. This sample's table has 350,000 to 500,000 distinct CDR3 sequences. Sequenced input: blood. These receptors were taken from a human donor with ulcerative colitis or Crohn's disease, or a healthy co-twin of an affected twin (not recorded which). Both conserved end residues are part of each CDR3.

v_call	cdr3_length	j_call	cdr3_aa
TRBV7-9	13	TRBJ1-2	CASSSVANYGYTF
TRBV10-3	13	TRBJ2-2	CAISPKGAGELFF
TRBV7-4	22	TRBJ2-5	CASSLALGTSGVYYQKQETQYF
TRBV5-1	15	TRBJ2-7	CASSLRSGQVYEQYF
TRBV3-1	13	TRBJ2-7	CASSLMGAYEQYF
TRBV11-2	12	TRBJ2-3	CASSSISGTQYF
TRBV27	14	TRBJ1-5	CASSLSAGTQPQHF
TRBV6-2/TRBV6-3	15	TRBJ2-1	CASMTPGTEYNEQFF
TRBV6-5	14	TRBJ2-7	CASSSWDRVYEQYF
TRBV20-1	11	TRBJ2-3	CSAGITDTQYF
TRBV5-6	15	TRBJ1-1	CASSVDRLSNTEAFF
TRBV5-1	14	TRBJ1-2	CASSLDTTNYGYTF
TRBV20-1	12	TRBJ1-2	CSARSDIYGYTF
TRBV5-1	13	TRBJ1-1	CASSSTGRTEAFF
TRBV20-1	13	TRBJ2-3	CSARVQGRDTQYF
TRBV5-6	14	TRBJ1-1	CASSSNRGRTEAFF
TRBV11-2	14	TRBJ2-7	CASSPPTESSEQYF
TRBV7-9	12	TRBJ2-5	CASSLNGQVKYF
TRBV4-3	15	TRBJ2-7	CASSQTRQGTYEQYF
TRBV14	12	TRBJ2-1	CASSNGYNEQFF
TRBV6-2/TRBV6-3	12	TRBJ2-1	CASQRPGDEQFF
TRBV5-1	15	TRBJ2-2	CASSYLAGATGELFF
TRBV6-5	15	TRBJ1-1	CASSLFVRPNTEAFF
TRBV11-2	15	TRBJ2-2	CASSLGFPGVGELFF
TRBV3-1	16	TRBJ2-5	CASNQYPVGTRETQYF
TRBV10-3	13	TRBJ2-1	CAIRGTSYNGQFF
TRBV12-5	12	TRBJ2-4	CASESRGGIQYF
TRBV12-3/TRBV12-4	16	TRBJ1-2	CASSLAGGGGLAGYTF